This T cell receptor (beta chain) is drawn from a study of blood T cell repertoires in COVID-19. About the research overall: The analysed material was cDNA or gDNA that came from T cells, B-cell-depleted T cells, or PBMCs.

The protocol was immunoSEQ multiplex PCR, while the TCRdb copy is restricted to in-frame clones and leaves out a portion. This table holds around 260,000 clones, more than 75% found once. Germline CDR1 and CDR2: SGHAT and FQNNGV. The J segment lost 6 bases and the V segment lost 5 bases, leaving 7 bases of the junction unmatched. CDR3 size: 16 residues. The specimen was peripheral blood. The genes are TRBV11-2 and TRBJ2-3, with 14 bases fitting TRBD2. The source is a woman aged 45-65 years with acute or convalescent COVID-19. The CDR3 loop is CASSTGLAGVVDTQYF. The CDR3 DNA reads TGTGCCAGCAGCACGGGACTAGCGGGAGTAGTGGATACGCAGTATTTT.